This T cell receptor (beta chain) was recovered during a study of cytomegalovirus exposure and HLA in healthy donors. Comment on this clone: Its target is not known.

Germline-derived CDR1 and CDR2 are LNHDA and SQIVND (reference sequence). The CDR3 is 16 residues long. J gave up 1 base and V 4 bases, and 6 bases lay outside the gene matches. Findings and caveats of the study: Differences between HLA loci emerged in a later analysis of TCR association rates, with DRB1 most and HLA-C fewest. When a later analysis compared HLA-associated TCR beta chains with equally common others, the HLA-associated chains turned out to be more clonally expanded and to have lower generation probabilities. CMV antigen specificity was confirmed in vitro for a few CMV-associated chains.

Researchers ran the PCR with 60 Vbeta and 13 Jbeta primers. Sequencing used immunoSEQ multiplex PCR; TCRdb keeps in-frame clones, though not all of them. The table includes roughly 100,000 clones, roughly 80% detected once. This clonotype was obtained from a woman aged 40-49 years in good health and CMV-seropositive. The sequenced sample consisted of PBMCs. J is TRBJ1-3 and V is TRBV19, with 8 nucleotides matching TRBD1. CDR3: CASSTIDRGSGNTIYF. DNA of the CDR3: TGTGCCAGTAGTACCATCGACAGGGGATCTGGAAACACCATATATTTT.